These 18 T cell receptor beta chains were sequenced from one sample in a study of T cell responses to AZD1222 COVID-19 vaccine. Using immunoSEQ multiplex PCR, the repertoire was profiled, and TCRdb retains in-frame clones only, with some absent. The sample lists more than 100,000 clones; less than 90% were seen once. The sample in question was peripheral blood, obtained on day 0 of AZD1222 vaccination. The receptors derive from an adult in good health.

As regards this clone: A read error may produce the germline difference seen at one junction end. The chain recombines TRBV5-4 with TRBJ2-7; the D is unclear. CDR1 and CDR2 (germline): SGHNT, YYREEE (reference sequence). The CDR3 is 10 residues long. CDR3 residues: CASSLDWRHF. The CDR3 bases are TGTGCCAGCAGCTTGGACTGGCGGCACTTC.

The chain uses TRBV25-1 and TRBJ2-2; the match to TRBD1 covers 9 bases. This CDR3 is built from 15 residues. Germline V gives CDR1 MGHDK, CDR2 SYGVNS. Losses at the gene ends were 6 bases for V and 5 bases for J; bases not matched to a gene: 7. CDR3 amino acids: CASRRGTGRTGELFF. CDR3 bases: TGTGCCAGCAGAAGGGGGACAGGGCGAACCGGGGAGCTGTTTTTT. Combining the CDR3 with reference TRBV25-1 and TRBJ2-2 gives the whole variable domain EADIYQTPRYLVIGTGKKITLECSQTMGHDKMYWYQQDPGMELHLIHYSYGVNSTEKGDLSSESTVSRIRTEHFPLTLESARPSHTSQYLCASRRGTGRTGELFFGEGSRLTVL.

This clone was seen only once. A junction end diverges from the germline sequence, so it may reflect a read error. The chain has TRBV5-6 and TRBJ1-4; TRBD1 aligns across 9 bases. Germline lookup yields CDR1 SGHDT and CDR2 YYEEEE. The length of the CDR3 is 15 residues. This chain's CDR3 is CASSSWDRDNQKLFF. Here the CDR3 DNA reads TGTGCCAGCAGCTCCTGGGACAGGGATAATCAAAAACTGTTTTTT.

This chain joins TRBV28 and TRBJ2-2, with 10 nucleotides matching TRBD2. Germline loops: CDR1 MDHEN, CDR2 SYDVKM. This CDR3 has 17 amino acids. The J segment lost 0 bases and the V segment lost 5 bases, leaving 6 bases of the junction unmatched. CDR3 nucleotides: TGTGCCAGCAGTCCCCTTCTAGCGGGAGCGAACACCGGGGAGCTGTTTTTT. This gives the protein CASSPLLAGANTGELFF.

This chain connects TRBV10-3 to TRBJ2-2; D is possibly TRBD2 (7 bases). CDR3 length equals 15 residues. Germline V gene lookup returns CDR1 ENHRY and CDR2 SYGVKD. Trimming left V 3 bases short and J 6 bases short, with 14 bases between. This chain's CDR3 is CAISEGGGVAGELFF. The CDR3 region has the DNA TGTGCCATCAGTGAAGGGGGAGGGGTGGCCGGGGAGCTGTTTTTT.

The V call is TRBV19, the J call TRBJ2-5; D unresolved. V was trimmed by 8 bases and J by 3 bases, leaving 7 bases between them. This CDR3 comprises 11 residues. Per the germline V gene, CDR1 is LNHDA and CDR2 is SQIVND (reference sequence). This CDR3 reads CASRGEETQYF. CDR3 nucleotide sequence: TGTGCCAGTCGTGGAGAAGAGACCCAGTACTTC.

This rearrangement joins TRBV28 to TRBJ1-1; D is unresolved. This CDR3 contains 12 residues. Germline-derived CDR1 and CDR2 are MDHEN and SYDVKM. Trimming shortened V by 5 bases and J by 10 bases, and 14 bases separated the two germline ends. The CDR3 loop reads CASSLRGLAAFF. The CDR3, as DNA: TGTGCCAGCAGTCTCCGAGGTCTAGCAGCTTTCTTT.

The chain employs TRBV5-1 and TRBJ2-2, with 9 bases that match TRBD1. Germline V gene data show CDR1 as SGHRS and CDR2 as YFSETQ. The CDR3 spans 15 residues. V trimming: 5 bases; J trimming: 4 bases; junction bases outside the gene matches: 6. In nucleotides, the CDR3 is TGCGCCAGCAGAGTGGAGACAGGGGGCACCGGGGAGCTGTTTTTT. This gives the protein CASRVETGGTGELFF.

This chain connects TRBV23-1 to TRBJ1-1; tentatively, D is TRBD1 (5 bases). TRBV23-1 is marked as an open reading frame, function uncertain. The CDR3 consists of 12 residues. The germline V and J ends were trimmed by 0 bases and 11 bases, with 10 bases remaining between them. CDR3 in amino acids: CASSQSRRGAFF. CDR3 DNA: TGCGCCAGCAGTCAATCCCGGCGGGGGGCTTTCTTT.

The chain combines TRBV19 with TRBJ2-2; 10 nucleotides align to TRBD2. The CDR3 sequence is 17 residues long. CDR1 and CDR2 from the germline V gene are LNHDA and SQIVND (reference sequence). The V and J ends lost 7 bases and 4 bases, in that order; junction bases with no gene match: 12. The CDR3 nucleotides read TGTGCCAGTACCAGACTAGCGGGCGGCACCCCCACCGGGGAGCTGTTTTTT. Protein product: CASTRLAGGTPTGELFF.

V usage is TRBV19 and J usage is TRBJ2-7; D may be TRBD2 (6 bases). Trimming removed 3 bases from V and 6 bases from J, with 9 bases in between. CDR1 and CDR2 from the germline V gene are LNHDA and SQIVND (reference sequence). The CDR3 runs 12 residues. The CDR3 DNA follows: TGTGCCAGTAGTATCGGGGGAGGCGAGCAGTACTTC. Amino acid sequence: CASSIGGGEQYF.

The rearrangement uses TRBV5-4 and TRBJ1-1; D is unclear. The CDR3 is 15 residues long. The germline gives CDR1 SGHNT, CDR2 YYREEE (reference sequence). Between the trimmed V and J ends, which lost 4 bases and 5 bases, there was a span of 18 bases. The CDR3 protein is CASSPQRGRVTEAFF. CDR3 bases: TGTGCCAGCAGCCCCCAGAGAGGTAGGGTGACTGAAGCTTTCTTT.

The chain employs TRBV7-9 and TRBJ2-1, with TRBD2 matching 10 bases. J was trimmed by 1 base and V by 8 bases; bases with no gene match: 17. This CDR3 comprises 19 residues. Looked up from germline, CDR1 is SEHNR and CDR2 is FQNEAQ (reference sequence). CDR3 DNA: TGTGCCAGCCGGCCGCGCCGGGCTAGCGGGAGTGGGTCCTACAATGAGCAGTTCTTC. This sequence encodes CASRPRRASGSGSYNEQFF. Complete variable domain (other parts from reference TRBV7-9 and TRBJ2-1): DTGVSQNPRHKITKRGQNVTFRCDPISEHNRLYWYRQTLGQGPEFLTYFQNEAQLEKSRLLSDRFSAERPKGSFSTLEIQRTEQGDSAMYLCASRPRRASGSGSYNEQFFGPGTRLTVL.

The V call is TRBV11-2, the J call TRBJ1-1; TRBD1 is a possible D gene (6 bases). Germline loops: CDR1 SGHAT, CDR2 FQNNGV. The CDR3 extends over 15 amino acids. The V gene lost 5 bases and the J gene lost 3 bases, with 16 bases spanning the gap. Here the CDR3 DNA reads TGTGCCAGCAGCCGGCGGGGGGCGAGGGACACTGAAGCTTTCTTT. It encodes CASSRRGARDTEAFF.

The chain has TRBV2 and TRBJ1-2; perhaps TRBD1 as D (5 bases). CDR1 is SNHLY, CDR2 FYNNEI, per germline. The CDR3 covers 13 residues. Trimming removed 7 bases from V and 3 bases from J, with 12 bases in between. Here the CDR3 DNA reads TGTGCCAGCAATCAGGACACCGACTATGGCTACACCTTC. Translating it yields CASNQDTDYGYTF.

CDR3: CASSPGLAGVETQYF. The CDR3 DNA sequence: TGTGCCAGCAGCCCGGGACTAGCGGGAGTAGAGACCCAGTACTTC. The genes are TRBV9 and TRBJ2-5, with 14 positions matching TRBD2. Germline V CDR1 and CDR2: SGDLS, YYNGEE. The CDR3 sequence is 15 residues long. V lost 4 bases to trimming and J lost 4 bases; unmatched junction nucleotides: 3.

The V and J genes are TRBV30 and TRBJ2-1, with TRBD2 matching 12 bases. Germline CDR1 and CDR2: GTSNPN and SVGIG (reference sequence). The junction had 8 bases not matched to a gene; V was cut back by 4 bases and J by 7 bases. The CDR3 is made up of 15 amino acids. The CDR3 loop is CAWTATSGSRNEQFF. Written as DNA, the CDR3 is TGTGCCTGGACCGCGACTAGCGGGAGTAGAAATGAGCAGTTCTTC.

The genes are TRBV19 and TRBJ2-2; D is perhaps TRBD1 (5 bases). This CDR3 region has 14 residues. V gave up 4 bases and J gave up 5 bases, with 11 bases separating them. The germline CDR1 and CDR2 sequences are LNHDA and SQIVND (reference sequence). The CDR3 DNA is TGTGCCAGTAGTACGCAGGGCGGAACCGGGGAGCTGTTTTTT. Protein product: CASSTQGGTGELFF.